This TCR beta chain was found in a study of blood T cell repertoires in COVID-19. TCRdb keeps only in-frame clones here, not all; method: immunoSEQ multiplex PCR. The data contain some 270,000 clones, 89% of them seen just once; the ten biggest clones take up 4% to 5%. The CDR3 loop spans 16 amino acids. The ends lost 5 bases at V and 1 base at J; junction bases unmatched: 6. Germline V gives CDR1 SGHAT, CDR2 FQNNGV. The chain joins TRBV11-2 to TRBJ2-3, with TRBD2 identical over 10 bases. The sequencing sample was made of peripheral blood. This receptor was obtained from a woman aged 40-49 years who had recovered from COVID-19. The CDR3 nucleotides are TGTGCCAGCAGCCAGCTAGGGACTAGCGGCACAGATACGCAGTATTTT. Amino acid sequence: CASSQLGTSGTDTQYF.